This T cell receptor beta chain originates from a study of blood T cells in healthy people across ages. For the second PCR, which ran for about 7 to 11 cycles, a sample-barcoded 5' primer and a J-beta primer mix were used. TCRdb redid the calling of the 5' RACE reads with MiXCR, one entry per CDR3 protein. Altogether around 710,000 distinct CDR3 sequences are present, about 40% being singletons, with the ten largest covering around a fifth. This clonotype was seen repeatedly, ten times or more. The CDR3 loop spans 13 amino acids. V was shortened by 3 bases and J by 4 bases, with 8 bases between the two germline ends.

The sequence was obtained from a woman aged 55-75 years in good health. V gene TRBV12-3 or TRBV12-4 combines with J gene TRBJ2-3, with unresolved D. The specimen sequenced was blood. For the CDR3, the DNA is TGTGCCAGCAGTTTCAGTATGTCAGATACGCAGTATTTT. It encodes CASSFSMSDTQYF.